This T cell receptor beta chain was recovered during a study of cytomegalovirus exposure and HLA in healthy donors. With respect to this clone: Its antigen remains unknown.

Study results and caveats: Most observed TCR sequences were rare, whereas some public TCRs were detected in many donors.

TCRdb's table, derived via immunoSEQ multiplex PCR, lists solely in-frame clones and lacks some. The data hold 260,000 or so clones, with 88% observed a single time. Per the germline V gene, CDR1 is WSHSY and CDR2 is SAAADI. Trimming took 4 bases from V and 5 from J; bases not matched to a gene: 6. CDR3 length equals 14 residues. The source of this sequence is a woman aged 18-29 years in good health and CMV-seronegative. The J gene is TRBJ1-1, the V gene TRBV10-2, with 8 bases aligning to TRBD1. Sequencing was done on a sample of PBMCs. CDR3 region: CASSGSTGATEAFF. Written as DNA, the CDR3 is TGCGCCAGCAGTGGATCGACAGGGGCGACTGAAGCTTTCTTT.